This T cell receptor beta chain comes out of a study of cytomegalovirus exposure and HLA in healthy donors. About the research overall: Earlier, 180 million or so T cells were analyzed, and around 100 million unique TCR beta sequences were found among them. Study-wide points: Researchers left out some V segments, among them TRBV6-2 and TRBV6-3, as indistinguishable.

PCR involved 60 Vbeta and 13 Jbeta primers. Using immunoSEQ multiplex PCR, the repertoire was profiled, and TCRdb retains in-frame clones only, with some absent. The top ten hold around 2% of the sample, which has roughly 90,000 clones, approximately 80% seen once. Comment on this clone: What it binds is not known.

V gave up 0 bases and J gave up 11 bases, with 19 bases separating them. CDR3 length: 15 residues. Germline CDR1 reads MNHEY; CDR2 reads SVGAGI. Sequenced: PBMCs. The genes are TRBV6-5 and TRBJ1-1; D is perhaps TRBD1 (5 bases). The source of this sequence is a man aged 18 to 30 in good health and CMV-seronegative. The CDR3 is CASSYSTIGGREAFF. CDR3 coding DNA: TGTGCCAGCAGTTACTCGACAATCGGGGGACGAGAGGCTTTCTTT.